The rows below give T cell receptor beta chains drawn from one sample of a study of T cell responses to AZD1222 COVID-19 vaccine. Measured with immunoSEQ multiplex PCR; TCRdb has only the in-frame clones, and not every one. The profile covers 90,000 to 130,000 clones, with 92% appearing a single time and over 2% taken by the ten largest. Sequenced material: peripheral blood, taken 28 days after the second AZD1222 dose. Source of these receptors: an adult who received the AZD1222 COVID-19 vaccine. The CDR3 runs from the conserved cysteine through the conserved F or W. The order of the fields is clone size, V gene, J gene, D gene, CDR3 DNA, CDR3 protein. The D gene is left open where the match is weak. Size is omitted from some rows. Given values are once, few, many or a class for expanded clones.

size: .
V: TRBV11-1
J: TRBJ2-1
D: .
DNA: TGTGCCAGCGGCATTATTGGAGGGGGCGTCGAGCAGTTCTTC
CDR3: CASGIIGGGVEQFF

size: .
V: TRBV5-8
J: TRBJ2-1
D: .
DNA: TGTGCCAGCACATTAGGGACGTCCTACAATGAGCAGTTCTTC
CDR3: CASTLGTSYNEQFF

size: .
V: TRBV18
J: TRBJ1-1
D: .
DNA: TGTGCCAGCTCACCACCGCGAGGGGGGACCACTGAAGCTTTCTTT
CDR3: CASSPPRGGTTEAFF

size: .
V: TRBV5-4
J: TRBJ2-5
D: TRBD1
DNA: TGTGCCAGCAGCCCCGGCAGACAGGGGGCCTGGGAGACCCAGTACTTC
CDR3: CASSPGRQGAWETQYF

size: .
V: TRBV10-1
J: TRBJ2-7
D: .
DNA: TGCGCCAGCAGTGAGTCGGCAGCCTCCTACGAGCAGTACTTC
CDR3: CASSESAASYEQYF

size: few
V: TRBV29-1
J: TRBJ2-2
D: .
DNA: TGCAGCGTCCAAAACACCGGGGAGCTGTTTTTT
CDR3: CSVQNTGELFF

size: .
V: TRBV19
J: TRBJ2-7
D: .
DNA: TGTGCCAGTAGTCCTTGGCCGGGTGCCTACGAGCAGTACTTC
CDR3: CASSPWPGAYEQYF

size: .
V: TRBV6-6
J: TRBJ1-6
D: TRBD1
DNA: TGTGCCAGCAGCACCGGGACAGGGCACTCACCCCTCCACTTT
CDR3: CASSTGTGHSPLHF

size: .
V: TRBV4-3
J: TRBJ2-5
D: TRBD2
DNA: TGCGCCAGCAGCCAAGTTGCGGGGGGGGACCAAGAGACCCAGTACTTC
CDR3: CASSQVAGGDQETQYF

size: few
V: TRBV7-6
J: TRBJ2-2
D: TRBD1
DNA: TGTGCCAGCAGCCCCGTACAGGGGGCAGGCGGGGAGCTGTTTTTT
CDR3: CASSPVQGAGGELFF

size: .
V: TRBV18
J: TRBJ2-3
D: TRBD2
DNA: TGTGCCAGCCACGTAGCGGGGGGGAGCACAGATACGCAGTATTTT
CDR3: CASHVAGGSTDTQYF

size: .
V: TRBV9
J: TRBJ1-2
D: .
DNA: TGTGCCAGCAGCGCCTCGTGGGGCCAGGACTATGGCTACACCTTC
CDR3: CASSASWGQDYGYTF

size: .
V: TRBV18
J: TRBJ1-5
D: .
DNA: TGTGCCAGCTCAGCACTACAGGGAACCAATCAGCCCCAGCATTTT
CDR3: CASSALQGTNQPQHF

size: .
V: TRBV5-5
J: TRBJ1-2
D: .
DNA: TGTGCCAGCAGTCGAGACCCTAACGACGAATATGGCTACACCTTC
CDR3: CASSRDPNDEYGYTF

size: .
V: TRBV29-1
J: TRBJ2-1
D: .
DNA: TGCAGCGTTGTTGGCAGGGCCAATGAGCAGTTCTTC
CDR3: CSVVGRANEQFF

size: .
V: TRBV7-2
J: TRBJ2-3
D: .
DNA: TGTGCCAGCAGCTCAGACACTAGCACAGATACGCAGTATTTT
CDR3: CASSSDTSTDTQYF

size: .
V: TRBV6-5
J: TRBJ1-1
D: .
DNA: TGTGCCAGCAGTTACTCGTTCGAGGCGAACACTGAAGCTTTCTTT
CDR3: CASSYSFEANTEAFF

size: .
V: TRBV3-1/TRBV3-2
J: TRBJ1-2
D: .
DNA: TGTGCCAGCAGCCAAGAATGGCAGAACTATGGCTACACCTTC
CDR3: CASSQEWQNYGYTF

size: .
V: TRBV29-1
J: TRBJ1-2
D: .
DNA: TGCAGCGTTGCCGCTCGACAACGGGGTGGCTACACCTTC
CDR3: CSVAARQRGGYTF

size: .
V: TRBV11-3
J: TRBJ2-7
D: .
DNA: TGTGCCAGCAGCTTAGTGGCCAGCGAGCAGTACTTC
CDR3: CASSLVASEQYF

size: .
V: TRBV7-9
J: TRBJ2-5
D: .
DNA: TGTGCCAGCAGCTTAGGACTAGAAGAGACCCAGTACTTC
CDR3: CASSLGLEETQYF

size: once
V: TRBV6-5
J: TRBJ2-5
D: TRBD1
DNA: TGTGCCAGCACCAGAGGGGCAGGGGGGACCCAGTACTTC
CDR3: CASTRGAGGTQYF

size: .
V: TRBV18
J: TRBJ1-5
D: .
DNA: TGTGCCAGCTCACCAGAAACAGGGCCAGATCAGCCCCAGCATTTT
CDR3: CASSPETGPDQPQHF

size: .
V: TRBV2
J: TRBJ2-4
D: .
DNA: TGTGCCAGCAGTGTCATCCGGGAAAACATTCAGTACTTC
CDR3: CASSVIRENIQYF

size: .
V: TRBV25-1
J: TRBJ2-2
D: .
DNA: TGTGCCAGCAGTGATCAGAGAGGGGCCGGGGAGCTGTTTTTT
CDR3: CASSDQRGAGELFF

size: .
V: TRBV19
J: TRBJ2-4
D: .
DNA: TGTGCCAGTAGCCGCAGAGACGGGTCCAAAAACATTCAGTACTTC
CDR3: CASSRRDGSKNIQYF

size: .
V: TRBV5-1
J: TRBJ1-4
D: .
DNA: TGCGCCAGCAGCTTGGCGGGGTATGGTACTAATGAAAAACTGTTTTTT
CDR3: CASSLAGYGTNEKLFF

size: once
V: TRBV7-3
J: TRBJ2-3
D: TRBD2
DNA: TGTGCCAGCAGCAAAAAGTTAGCGGGGGCTGTAGATACGCAGTATTTT
CDR3: CASSKKLAGAVDTQYF

size: few
V: TRBV10-1
J: TRBJ2-3
D: TRBD2
DNA: TGCGCCAGCAGTATGACTAGCGGGAGTAAGGATACGCAGTATTTT
CDR3: CASSMTSGSKDTQYF

size: .
V: TRBV9
J: TRBJ2-5
D: TRBD1
DNA: TGTGCCAGCAGCCCTGGGTCTCGGACAGGGGGCGGGGAGACCCAGTACTTC
CDR3: CASSPGSRTGGGETQYF

size: .
V: TRBV6-5
J: TRBJ1-2
D: TRBD1
DNA: TGTGCCAGCAGTTACGGGACAGGGAACTATGGCTACACCTTC
CDR3: CASSYGTGNYGYTF

size: once
V: TRBV5-1
J: TRBJ1-4
D: TRBD1
DNA: TGCGCCAGCAGCTTGAACGGGTTTAGGACAGGGAATGAAAAACTGTTTTTT
CDR3: CASSLNGFRTGNEKLFF

size: .
V: TRBV15
J: TRBJ1-2
D: TRBD1
DNA: TGTGCCACGACCGGGACAGGAGAGTTTTATGGCTACACCTTC
CDR3: CATTGTGEFYGYTF

size: .
V: TRBV7-9
J: TRBJ2-7
D: .
DNA: TGTGCCAGCAGTTCCGTGAGGGGACAAGCCTACGAGCAGTACTTC
CDR3: CASSSVRGQAYEQYF

size: .
V: TRBV7-2
J: TRBJ2-7
D: .
DNA: TGTGCCAGCACCGTCAACTACGAGCAGTACTTC
CDR3: CASTVNYEQYF

size: few
V: TRBV5-6
J: TRBJ2-5
D: .
DNA: TGTGCCAGCAGCATCGGACCTCCAAACGGCCAAGAGACCCAGTACTTC
CDR3: CASSIGPPNGQETQYF

size: .
V: TRBV5-4
J: TRBJ2-1
D: TRBD2
DNA: TGTGCCAGCAGCTCCGGGACTAGCGGGGGAAAGAATGAGCAGTTCTTC
CDR3: CASSSGTSGGKNEQFF

size: .
V: TRBV5-1
J: TRBJ2-2
D: .
DNA: TGCGCCAGCAGCTTGGTCCCTTCCGGGGAGCTGTTTTTT
CDR3: CASSLVPSGELFF

size: .
V: TRBV4-3
J: TRBJ2-1
D: .
DNA: TGCGCCAGCAGCCAAGACCACGGCTCCTACAATGAGCAGTTCTTC
CDR3: CASSQDHGSYNEQFF

size: .
V: TRBV7-8
J: TRBJ1-1
D: TRBD1
DNA: TGTGCCAGCAGCTTACGCTCCGGGACAGGGAACACTGAAGCTTTCTTT
CDR3: CASSLRSGTGNTEAFF

size: .
V: TRBV19
J: TRBJ1-3
D: .
DNA: TGTGCCAGTAGTCCGGGCACGGAGGGAGACACCATATATTTT
CDR3: CASSPGTEGDTIYF

size: few
V: TRBV9
J: TRBJ1-1
D: .
DNA: TGTGCCAGCAGCGTAACCGGCCCAGGCACTGAAGCTTTCTTT
CDR3: CASSVTGPGTEAFF

size: few
V: TRBV11-2
J: TRBJ2-7
D: .
DNA: TGTGCCAGCAGCTTAGGGTCGCAGTACTTC
CDR3: CASSLGSQYF

size: .
V: TRBV6-2/TRBV6-3
J: TRBJ1-5
D: .
DNA: TGTGCCAGCAGTTACAGGCGGGTTAGCAATCAGCCCCAGCATTTT
CDR3: CASSYRRVSNQPQHF

size: once
V: TRBV30
J: TRBJ2-5
D: .
DNA: TGTGCCTGGAGTGCCAGTCTTGGTGGAGAGACCCAGTACTTC
CDR3: CAWSASLGGETQYF

size: .
V: TRBV6-1
J: TRBJ1-1
D: .
DNA: TGTGCCAGCAGTGAAGAAGGGGTTTACACTGAAGCTTTCTTT
CDR3: CASSEEGVYTEAFF

size: .
V: TRBV19
J: TRBJ1-1
D: .
DNA: TGTGCCAGTAGTATGGGCACCCGGGACTTGAACACTGAAGCTTTCTTT
CDR3: CASSMGTRDLNTEAFF